The clone carrying this T cell receptor (beta chain) was picked up many times. The antigen remains unidentified. The CDR3 is made up of 15 amino acids. Germline V lookup: CDR1 SNHLY, CDR2 FYNNEI. The ends were cut back, 0 bases at V and 0 bases at J, with 6 bases in the middle. This sample was taken from a study of human T cells and chemical hapten exposure. At the level of the study: Readings were taken at 6 days from patch tests that had applied 0.01% DPC to the upper back. The study's findings and limits: There was no change with DPC sensitization in TCRs above 1 in 1000 frequency.

The time point: patch test 1, 2 weeks after DPC sensitization. The treatment was: therapeutic diphenylcyclopropenone sensitization with weekly scalp DPC. MiXCR, run by TCRdb on the RACE reads, gives a single entry per CDR3 protein. The table lists 79,000 or so distinct CDR3 sequences, about 9.3% of them singletons, with 1.4% in the top ten. The chain carries TRBV2 and TRBJ2-1; no clear D gene. The receptor comes from a woman aged 50 to 65 with alopecia areata. Some clones in this sample may be carry-over from other donors' samples. The sequencing used whole blood, collected in connection with sensitization to the hapten diphenylcyclopropenone (DPC). CDR3 region: CASSEAVGSYNEQFF. The CDR3 DNA reads TGTGCCAGCAGTGAAGCGGTGGGCTCCTACAATGAGCAGTTCTTC.